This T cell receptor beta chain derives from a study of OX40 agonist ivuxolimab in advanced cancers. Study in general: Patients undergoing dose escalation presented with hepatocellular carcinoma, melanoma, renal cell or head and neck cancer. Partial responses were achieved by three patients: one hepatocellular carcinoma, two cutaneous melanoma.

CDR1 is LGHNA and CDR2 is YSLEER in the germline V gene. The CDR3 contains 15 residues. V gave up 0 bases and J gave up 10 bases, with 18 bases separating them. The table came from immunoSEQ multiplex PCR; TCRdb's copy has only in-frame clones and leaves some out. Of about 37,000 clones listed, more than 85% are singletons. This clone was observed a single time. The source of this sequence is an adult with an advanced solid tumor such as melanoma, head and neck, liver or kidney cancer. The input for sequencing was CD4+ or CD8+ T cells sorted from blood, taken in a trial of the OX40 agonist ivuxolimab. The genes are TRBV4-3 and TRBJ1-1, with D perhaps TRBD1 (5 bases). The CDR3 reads CASSQDLRRGASAFF. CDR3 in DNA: TGCGCCAGCAGCCAAGATTTGAGAAGGGGCGCATCAGCTTTCTTT.